These 30 T cell receptor beta chains were sequenced from one sample in a study of blood T cells in healthy people across ages. Alongside a J-beta primer mix, a sample-barcoded 5' primer served in a second PCR lasting about 6 to 11 cycles. TCRdb itself ran the 5' RACE reads through MiXCR, one entry per CDR3 protein. The sample has 850,000 to 1,000,000 distinct CDR3 sequences; roughly half are singletons. Sequencing was carried out using blood. The source of these receptors is a woman aged 60-70 years in good health.

This clonotype was counted a few times. The gene calls are TRBV12-3 or TRBV12-4 and TRBJ1-1; D is uncertain. The CDR3 extends over 14 amino acids. Trimming stripped 3 bases from V and 1 base from J, with 9 bases between. The DNA for the CDR3 is TGTGCCAGCAGTTTTAGTTGGAGGAACACTGAAGCTTTCTTT. Amino acids: CASSFSWRNTEAFF.

CDR3 amino acids: CATSKTSLGVNIQYF. The CDR3 coding sequence is TGTGCCACCAGCAAGACTAGCTTGGGGGTAAACATTCAGTACTTC. The rearrangement uses TRBV15 and TRBJ2-4, with TRBD2 identical over 7 bases. The CDR3 is made up of 15 amino acids. The germline V gene has CDR1 LNHNV and CDR2 YYDKDF (reference sequence). V lost 4 bases, J lost 6 bases, and 9 bases stayed unmatched.

In this sample, this clonotype turned up a few times. The chain employs TRBV28 and TRBJ1-1; D call uncertain. Germline CDR1 is MDHEN and CDR2 is SYDVKM. This CDR3 has 12 residues. V lost 2 bases to trimming and J lost 5 bases, with 6 bases between them. The CDR3 here is CASSLPGTEAFF. CDR3 in DNA: TGTGCCAGCAGTTTACCCGGGACTGAAGCTTTCTTT.

This clonotype has just a few counts. The rearrangement uses TRBV12-3 or TRBV12-4 and TRBJ2-3; D remains ambiguous. This CDR3 spans 16 amino acids. Trimming took off 5 bases at V and 2 bases at J, with 17 bases between the two ends. CDR3 residues: CASSLPGPSPTDTQYF. The CDR3 bases are TGTGCCAGCAGTCTACCTGGGCCTTCTCCCACAGATACGCAGTATTTT.

This clonotype showed up just a few times. The V call is TRBV15, the J call TRBJ2-3; D call uncertain. Trimming took 0 bases from V and 2 from J, leaving 9 bases between them. This CDR3 contains 15 residues. Germline loops: CDR1 LNHNV, CDR2 YYDKDF (reference sequence). This CDR3 is CATSRDLSLTDTQYF. CDR3 DNA: TGTGCCACCAGCAGAGATCTTTCCCTCACAGATACGCAGTATTTT.

This chain links TRBV6-5 with TRBJ1-2; the match to TRBD1 covers 7 bases. Germline CDR1 and CDR2: MNHEY and SVGAGI. This CDR3 is built from 14 residues. The junction had 9 bases not matched to a gene; V was cut back by 10 bases and J by 1 base. DNA for the CDR3: TGTGCCAACATACTGGGACAGCGTAACTATGGCTACACCTTC. It is translated as CANILGQRNYGYTF.

The chain carries TRBV5-1 and TRBJ1-1, with TRBD1 as a possible D gene (5 bases). V was pared by 2 bases and J by 7 bases, with 15 bases between. This CDR3 comprises 14 residues. The germline V gene has CDR1 SGHRS and CDR2 YFSETQ. CDR3 protein: CASSFDTGTLEAFF. As DNA, the CDR3 is TGCGCCAGCAGCTTTGACACCGGGACCCTTGAAGCTTTCTTT.

The V gene is TRBV29-1, the J gene TRBJ2-3; possibly TRBD2 for D (5 bases). Germline CDR1 SQVTM, CDR2 ANQGSEA. The CDR3 loop spans 14 amino acids. The V end lost 4 bases, the J end lost 3 bases, and 14 bases lay between the germline ends. CDR3 residues: CSVAGGLRTDTQYF. In DNA form, the CDR3 reads TGCAGCGTTGCAGGCGGACTGCGGACAGATACGCAGTATTTT.

This chain connects TRBV10-3 to TRBJ1-3; D gene uncertain. Between the trimmed V and J ends, which lost 4 bases and 2 bases, there was a span of 6 bases. This CDR3 is built from 13 residues. Germline-derived CDR1 and CDR2 are ENHRY and SYGVKD. CDR3 nucleotide sequence: TGTGCCATCAGTGGGGTTGCTGGAAACACCATATATTTT. It translates to CAISGVAGNTIYF.

For this clonotype: One end of the junction does not line up with germline, which may come from a read error. The chain recombines TRBV7-9 with TRBJ1-5, with D unclear. Germline-derived CDR1 and CDR2 are SEHNR and FQNEAQ (reference sequence). The CDR3 spans 12 residues. The CDR3 region is CASSFGAQPLHF. The CDR3 region has the DNA TGTGCCAGCAGCTTTGGAGCACAGCCCCTGCATTTT.

The rearrangement joins TRBV28 to TRBJ2-7; D gene ambiguous. Looked up from germline, CDR1 is MDHEN and CDR2 is SYDVKM. Trimming stripped 6 bases from V and 1 base from J, with 13 bases between. The CDR3 is made up of 14 amino acids. CDR3 loop: CASSPRYGSYEQYF. CDR3 in DNA: TGTGCCAGCAGCCCGCGGTATGGGTCCTACGAGCAGTACTTC.

This clonotype was detected only a few times. This sequence joins TRBV10-3 and TRBJ2-5, with 12 bases lining up with TRBD1. This CDR3 is 13 amino acids long. Trimming cost V 10 bases and J 5 bases; bases outside gene matches: 5. Germline CDR1 reads ENHRY; CDR2 reads SYGVKD. The CDR3: CATGGTGGETQYF. DNA for the CDR3: TGTGCCACCGGCGGGACAGGGGGCGAGACCCAGTACTTC.

This clonotype turned up a few times. J is TRBJ2-3 and V is TRBV18; TRBD2 matches 16 bases. Germline V lookup: CDR1 KGHSH, CDR2 LQKENI. V trimming: 3 bases; J trimming: 5 bases; junction bases outside the gene matches: 11. The CDR3 loop spans 19 amino acids. The DNA of the CDR3 is TGTGCCAGCTCACCCTACACCGGGACTAGCGGGAGGGCCGAAGATACGCAGTATTTT. Residues: CASSPYTGTSGRAEDTQYF.

This chain connects TRBV9 to TRBJ2-1; 13 bases align to TRBD2. The trim removed 4 bases at V and 9 bases at J, leaving 7 bases unmatched. CDR3 length: 15 amino acids. Germline assignment: CDR1 SGDLS and CDR2 YYNGEE. The DNA of the CDR3 is TGTGCCAGCAGCAGTCGGACTAGCGGGAGAGGTGAGCAGTTCTTC. This gives the protein CASSSRTSGRGEQFF.

The table lists this clonotype with a count of one. This chain connects TRBV19 to TRBJ1-1; D is possibly TRBD1 (6 bases). From germline, CDR1 is LNHDA and CDR2 SQIVND (reference sequence). With 3 bases removed from V and 5 bases from J, the gap between germline ends came to 10 bases. This CDR3 comprises 13 residues. CDR3 protein: CASSMEGGTEAFF. The CDR3, as DNA: TGTGCCAGTAGTATGGAAGGGGGTACTGAAGCTTTCTTT.

The V call is TRBV7-8, the J call TRBJ2-5; TRBD2 is a possible D gene (5 bases). The J call is doubtful: the DNA matches TRBJ2-7 better. Germline V gene data show CDR1 as SGHVS and CDR2 as FQNEAQ. This CDR3 is 14 amino acids long. CDR3 bases: TGTGCCAGCAGCTTAGGGGGAGACAACTACGAGCAGTACTTC. Protein sequence: CASSLGGDNYEQYF.

This clonotype showed up just once. The chain employs TRBV12-3 or TRBV12-4 and TRBJ2-2, with D possibly TRBD1 on 5 matching bases. The length of the CDR3 is 14 residues. The V gene lost 5 bases and the J gene lost 2 bases, with 9 bases spanning the gap. The CDR3 nucleotides are TGTGCCAGCAGTGTCAGGGAAAACACCGGGGAGCTGTTTTTT. Residues: CASSVRENTGELFF.

The chain has TRBV11-2 and TRBJ2-4; D might be TRBD1 or TRBD2, each matching 5 bases. The assigned J gene may be wrong: the sequence end matches TRBJ2-5 better. The germline V gene encodes CDR1 SGHAT and CDR2 FQNNGV. This CDR3 is 16 amino acids long. For the CDR3, the DNA is TGTGCCAGCGCAACTCAGCTTCAGGGAGTAAAAGAGACCCAGTACTTC. It codes for CASATQLQGVKETQYF.

Regarding this clonotype: The junction departs from the called germline gene at one end, perhaps through a read error. This rearrangement joins TRBV9 to TRBJ2-6; 7 bases fit TRBD2. Per germline, CDR1 SGDLS and CDR2 YYNGEE. This CDR3 is built from 18 residues. The CDR3 region is CACSPLAGTYSGANVLTF. CDR3 nucleotides: TGTGCCTGCAGCCCCTTAGCGGGTACCTACTCTGGGGCCAACGTCCTGACTTTC.

V and J are TRBV5-1 and TRBJ2-4; D possibly uses TRBD1 or TRBD2 (6 bases each). The length of the CDR3 is 12 residues. Between the trimmed V and J ends, which lost 2 bases and 9 bases, there was a span of 9 bases. Germline lookup yields CDR1 SGHRS and CDR2 YFSETQ. The CDR3 spells CASSLQGGIQYF. In nucleotides, the CDR3 is TGCGCCAGCAGCTTACAGGGAGGCATTCAGTACTTC.

The chain combines TRBV5-6 with TRBJ2-7; 7 bases are a match to TRBD2. The CDR3 has 13 amino acids. Germline trimming cut 2 bases from V and 5 bases from J; bases unmatched to any gene: 4. Germline CDR1 reads SGHDT; CDR2 reads YYEEEE. The DNA for the CDR3 is TGTGCCAGCAGCTTCCCAGGGAGGGACGAGCAGTACTTC. Translating it yields CASSFPGRDEQYF.

This chain joins TRBV28 and TRBJ2-5; D gene ambiguous. Germline values: CDR1 MDHEN, CDR2 SYDVKM. Trimming left V 5 bases short and J 3 bases short, with 19 bases between. This CDR3 spans 16 amino acids. The CDR3 loop reads CASSVNIVKQKETQYF. DNA for the CDR3: TGTGCCAGCAGTGTAAATATCGTGAAACAAAAAGAGACCCAGTACTTC.

V is TRBV6-6 and J is TRBJ2-2; D not certain. Trimming took off 2 bases at V and 1 base at J, with 11 bases between the two ends. The CDR3 has 16 residues. CDR1 and CDR2 (germline): MNHNY, SVGAGI (reference sequence). CDR3 amino acids: CASSYGPSGNTGELFF. The CDR3, as DNA: TGTGCCAGCAGTTACGGGCCCTCCGGGAACACCGGGGAGCTGTTTTTT.

On this clonotype itself: The CDR3 carries no conserved terminal phenylalanine or tryptophan, so it likely arises from a read error. The chain joins TRBV6-5 to TRBJ2-4, with 8 nucleotides matching TRBD2. Near its end, the DNA agrees better with TRBJ2-7, so the J call may be wrong. The CDR3 spans 13 residues. The germline CDR1 and CDR2 sequences are MNHEY and SVGAGI. Here the CDR3 reads CATSLGLAYEQYL. As DNA, the CDR3 is TGTGCCACCAGCTTGGGACTAGCCTACGAGCAGTACCTC.

V usage is TRBV27 and J usage is TRBJ2-1; 9 bases agree with TRBD1. The DNA end is a closer match to TRBJ2-7, so the J assignment may be wrong. This CDR3 comprises 16 residues. Germline V CDR1 and CDR2: MNHEY, SMNVEV (reference sequence). CDR3 sequence: CASSFPDRGAYNEQYF. The DNA for the CDR3 is TGTGCCAGCAGTTTTCCCGACAGGGGGGCTTACAATGAGCAGTACTTC.

This chain uses TRBV4-2 with TRBJ2-1; 8 bases line up with TRBD2. This CDR3 contains 16 residues. Germline CDR1 LGHNA, CDR2 YNFKEQ. The V and J ends lost 1 base and 8 bases, in that order; junction bases with no gene match: 10. CDR3 amino acids: CASSQVESGRGYEQFF. Here the CDR3 DNA reads TGTGCCAGCAGCCAAGTCGAGAGCGGGAGAGGTTATGAGCAGTTCTTC.

The gene calls are TRBV29-1 and TRBJ2-1, with D perhaps TRBD1 or TRBD2 (6 bases each). Per the germline V gene, CDR1 is SQVTM and CDR2 is ANQGSEA. V was trimmed by 3 bases and J by 11 bases, leaving 20 bases between them. The CDR3 spans 14 residues. Written as DNA, the CDR3 is TGCAGCGTTGAGACCGGGACACCACGGGGGAAGCAGTTCTTC. Amino acid sequence: CSVETGTPRGKQFF.

A few counts support this clonotype. The chain combines TRBV10-2 with TRBJ2-7; 13 nucleotides align to TRBD2. In germline, CDR1 is WSHSY, CDR2 SAAADI. With V trimmed by 6 bases and J by 4 bases, 3 bases remained unmatched. The CDR3 has 14 residues. CDR3: CASRTSGRWYEQYF. In nucleotides, the CDR3 is TGCGCCAGCAGGACTAGCGGGAGGTGGTACGAGCAGTACTTC.

The chain has TRBV3-1 and TRBJ1-1; 7 nucleotides line up with TRBD1. CDR1 is LGHDT, CDR2 YNNKEL, per germline (reference sequence). The length of the CDR3 is 15 residues. With 6 bases clipped from V and 4 bases from J, the junction kept 11 bases outside the gene matches. The CDR3 DNA reads TGTGCCAGCAGACCACTGGACAGGTTGGGCACTGAAGCTTTCTTT. Encoded protein: CASRPLDRLGTEAFF.

CDR3 sequence reads: CSVKQIRGANVLTF. The CDR3 DNA reads TGCAGTGTTAAGCAGATAAGGGGGGCCAACGTCCTGACTTTC. This chain connects TRBV20-1 to TRBJ2-6; D is unclear. This CDR3 comprises 14 residues. In germline, CDR1 is DFQATT, CDR2 SNEGSKA (reference sequence). The V gene lost 7 bases and the J gene lost 4 bases, with 14 bases spanning the gap.